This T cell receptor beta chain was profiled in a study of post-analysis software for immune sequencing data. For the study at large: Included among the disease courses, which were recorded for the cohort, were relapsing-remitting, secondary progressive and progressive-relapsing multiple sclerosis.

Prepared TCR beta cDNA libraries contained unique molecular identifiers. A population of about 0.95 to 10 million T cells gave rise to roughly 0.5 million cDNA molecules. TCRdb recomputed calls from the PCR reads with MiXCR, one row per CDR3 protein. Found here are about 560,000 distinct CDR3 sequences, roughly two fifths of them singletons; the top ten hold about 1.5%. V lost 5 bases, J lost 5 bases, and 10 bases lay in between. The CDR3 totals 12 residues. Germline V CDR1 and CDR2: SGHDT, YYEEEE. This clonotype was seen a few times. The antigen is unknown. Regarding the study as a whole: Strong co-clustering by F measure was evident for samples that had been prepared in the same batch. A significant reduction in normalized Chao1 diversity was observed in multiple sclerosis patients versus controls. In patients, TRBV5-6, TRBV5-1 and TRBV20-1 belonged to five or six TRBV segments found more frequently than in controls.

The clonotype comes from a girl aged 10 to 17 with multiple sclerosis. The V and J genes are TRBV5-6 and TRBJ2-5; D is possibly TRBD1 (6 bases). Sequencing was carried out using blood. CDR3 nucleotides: TGTGCCAGCAGATCAGGGGTGGAGACCCAGTACTTC. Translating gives CASRSGVETQYF.